One sample yielded the 6 T cell receptor beta chains listed below, sequenced in a study of metastatic and nonmetastatic thyroid tumors. Thyroid surgery took place with no prior treatment in any patient. MiXCR was used by TCRdb to re-call the PCR reads. The sample includes several thousand clones, more than 3% of them seen just once. The specimen sequenced was tumor tissue. All receptors derive from a female donor with papillary thyroid cancer or a benign thyroid nodule (not recorded which). Some clones in this sample may be carry-over from other donors' samples.

This clone was observed many times. The CDR3 region is CASSETGGQPQHF. DNA for the CDR3: TGTGCCAGCAGCGAAACAGGGGGTCAGCCCCAGCATTTT. The V gene is TRBV7-9, the J gene TRBJ1-5; TRBD1 matches 8 bases. After removal of 5 bases from V and 6 bases from J, the junction contained 3 bases not matched to a gene. The CDR3 is 13 amino acids. Germline assignment: CDR1 SEHNR and CDR2 FQNEAQ (reference sequence).

This clone was observed many times. The chain links TRBV7-2 to TRBJ2-1; tentative D call: TRBD2 (5 bases). V lost 0 bases and J lost 2, with 8 bases in between. Germline CDR1 is SGHTA and CDR2 is FQGNSA. The CDR3 covers 15 residues. The CDR3 DNA reads TGTGCCAGCAGCTTAGCGGGAGAAACCTACAATGAGCAGTTCTTC. Translation: CASSLAGETYNEQFF.

By frequency in the sample, this clone is medium-sized (0.01 to 0.1%). The gene calls are TRBV6-2 or TRBV6-3 and TRBJ2-2, with no clear D. The CDR3 runs to 14 residues. The germline gives CDR1 MNHEY, CDR2 SVGEGT. V was pared by 8 bases and J by 2 bases, with 12 bases between. The CDR3 region is CASRLDQNTGELFF. CDR3 DNA: TGTGCCAGCCGATTAGACCAAAACACCGGGGAGCTGTTTTTT.

Relative to its sample, this clone is medium-sized. This chain links TRBV28 with TRBJ2-7; TRBD1 matches at 7 bases. The CDR3 totals 14 residues. V lost 6 bases to trimming and J lost 3 bases; unmatched junction nucleotides: 8. Germline lookup yields CDR1 MDHEN and CDR2 SYDVKM. The CDR3 DNA sequence: TGTGCCAGCAGCTCCCCAGGGGGTCGCTACGAGCAGTACTTC. This translates into CASSSPGGRYEQYF. Using reference TRBV28 and TRBJ2-7 for the parts outside the CDR3, the full variable domain is DVKVTQSSRYLVKRTGEKVFLECVQDMDHENMFWYRQDPGLGLRLIYFSYDVKMKEKGDIPEGYSVSREKKERFSLILESASTNQTSMYLCASSSPGGRYEQYFGPGTRLTVT.

In this sample, this clone turned up many times. A much larger clonotype is one base distant, so this may be a read error. The chain joins TRBV6-1 to TRBJ1-2; D is unclear. Looked up from germline, CDR1 is MNHNS and CDR2 is SASEGT. CDR3 length: 13 residues. V was cut by 3 bases and J by 4 bases, with 9 bases left in between. The CDR3: CASSEGKPYGYTF. The CDR3 DNA reads as TGTGCCAGCAGTGAGGGGAAACCCTATGGCTACACCTTC.

This clone was counted ten times or more. The chain couples TRBV5-1 to TRBJ2-3; perhaps D is TRBD1 or TRBD2 (5 bases each). Trimming removed 4 bases at V and 3 bases at J, with 21 bases between. From germline, CDR1 is SGHRS and CDR2 YFSETQ. The CDR3 runs to 17 residues. CDR3 DNA: TGCGCCAGCAGCCCTCAGGGAGACGTTTGGGTAACAGATACGCAGTATTTT. Translation gives CASSPQGDVWVTDTQYF.